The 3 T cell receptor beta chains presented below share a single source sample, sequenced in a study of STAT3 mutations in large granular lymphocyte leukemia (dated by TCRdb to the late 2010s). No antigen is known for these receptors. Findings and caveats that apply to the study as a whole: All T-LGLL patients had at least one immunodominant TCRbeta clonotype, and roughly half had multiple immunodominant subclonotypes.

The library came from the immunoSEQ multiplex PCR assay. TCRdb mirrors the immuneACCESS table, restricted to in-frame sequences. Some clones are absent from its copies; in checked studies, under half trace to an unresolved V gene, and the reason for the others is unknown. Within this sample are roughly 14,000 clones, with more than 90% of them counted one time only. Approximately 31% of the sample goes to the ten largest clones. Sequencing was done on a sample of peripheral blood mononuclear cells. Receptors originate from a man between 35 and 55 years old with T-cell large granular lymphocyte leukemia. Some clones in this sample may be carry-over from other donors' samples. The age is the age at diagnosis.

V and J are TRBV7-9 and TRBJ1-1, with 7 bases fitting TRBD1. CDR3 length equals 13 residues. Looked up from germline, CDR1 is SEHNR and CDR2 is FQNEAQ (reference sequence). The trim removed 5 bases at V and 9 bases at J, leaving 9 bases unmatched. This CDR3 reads CASSPGTAQKAFF. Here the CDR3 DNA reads TGTGCCAGCAGCCCAGGGACAGCCCAAAAAGCTTTCTTT.

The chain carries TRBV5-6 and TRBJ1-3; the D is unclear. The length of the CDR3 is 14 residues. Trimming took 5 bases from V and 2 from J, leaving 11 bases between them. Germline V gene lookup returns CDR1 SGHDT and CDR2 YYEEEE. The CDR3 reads CASSFGGAGNTIYF. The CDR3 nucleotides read TGTGCCAGCAGTTTTGGTGGCGCTGGAAACACCATATATTTT.

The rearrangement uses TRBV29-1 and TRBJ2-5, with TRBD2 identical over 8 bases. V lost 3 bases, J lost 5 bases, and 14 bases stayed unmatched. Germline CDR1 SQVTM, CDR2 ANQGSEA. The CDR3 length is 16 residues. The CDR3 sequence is CSVDGQRGGEEETQYF. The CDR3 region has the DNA TGCAGCGTTGACGGACAACGGGGGGGCGAAGAGGAGACCCAGTACTTC.